This T cell receptor (beta chain) came from a study of response to subunit inactivated influenza vaccine. Notes on the study in general: Each seasonal flu vaccination may recruit only limited new T cells, authors suggested.

MiXCR, applied by TCRdb to the RT-PCR reads, yields one record per CDR3 protein. Counted here are about 800,000 distinct CDR3 sequences, roughly 20% occurring once; the ten biggest clones make up 9.5% to 13%. This clonotype appeared a few times. Antigen unknown. This specimen consisted of PBMCs from blood, obtained 5 to 6 days after vaccination. This TCR was recovered from a man in his forties or fifties who received an inactivated influenza vaccine.

CDR3 amino acids: CATSRNPAANYGYTF. The CDR3 region has the DNA TGTGCCACCAGCAGAAACCCAGCGGCGAACTATGGCTACACCTTC. The V and J genes are TRBV15 and TRBJ1-2, with unresolved D. The V end lost 2 bases, the J end lost 2 bases, and 12 bases lay between the germline ends. Germline CDR1 is LNHNV and CDR2 is YYDKDF (reference sequence). The CDR3 spans 15 residues.